Following are 15 T cell receptor beta chains from one sample sequenced in a study of lung T cells in sarcoidosis with Löfgren's syndrome. TCRdb passed the reads through MiXCR, listing each CDR3 protein once. Of 60,000 to 65,000 distinct CDR3 sequences listed, around 20% were seen once; the top ten hold about 2%. Source material: CD4+ T cells from PBMCs. These receptors originate from a human donor with sarcoidosis (Löfgren's syndrome or another form), or a control subject (not recorded which).

This clonotype was found once. No conserved phenylalanine or tryptophan ends this CDR3, so it is likely a read error. This chain joins TRBV7-2 and TRBJ2-1; either TRBD1 or TRBD2 may fit D (5 bases each). Germline V gives CDR1 SGHTA, CDR2 FQGNSA. V dropped 8 bases and J dropped 3 bases, with 11 bases sitting between them. The CDR3 is made up of 13 amino acids. This CDR3 is CASGGDSYNEQFL. The CDR3 bases are TGTGCCAGCGGAGGAGACAGCTACAATGAGCAGTTCTTA.

The chain carries TRBV19 and TRBJ2-2; D not resolved. V lost 5 bases, J lost 5 bases, and 9 bases lay in between. The CDR3 has 13 residues. The V gene's germline CDR1 is LNHDA and CDR2 SQIVND (reference sequence). The CDR3 nucleotides are TGTGCCAGTAGTGTTATAGGAACCGGGGAGCTGTTTTTT. Translation gives CASSVIGTGELFF.

This clonotype was counted a few times. The V and J genes are TRBV2 and TRBJ2-3, with D hard to call. Germline-derived CDR1 and CDR2 are SNHLY and FYNNEI. The CDR3 loop spans 14 amino acids. V lost 7 bases to trimming and J lost 0 bases, with 11 bases between them. The CDR3 is CASIMTRSTDTQYF. CDR3 coding DNA: TGTGCCAGCATAATGACCAGAAGCACAGATACGCAGTATTTT.

This clonotype was recorded a few times. The chain employs TRBV11-2 and TRBJ2-3; 8 positions match TRBD1. The J segment lost 5 bases and the V segment lost 3 bases, leaving 4 bases of the junction unmatched. The CDR3 is 14 amino acids. Per the germline V gene, CDR1 is SGHAT and CDR2 is FQNNGV. CDR3 amino acids: CASSLDRVQDTQYF. The CDR3 DNA follows: TGTGCCAGCAGCTTGGACAGGGTGCAAGATACGCAGTATTTT.

This clonotype was found many times. The rearrangement joins TRBV28 to TRBJ2-7, with D unclear. The ends were cut back, 8 bases at V and 3 bases at J, with 11 bases in the middle. The CDR3 totals 12 residues. Germline CDR1 and CDR2: MDHEN and SYDVKM. The CDR3 DNA reads TGTGCCAGCCAGCGTAGCCTCTACGAGCAGTACTTC. Protein product: CASQRSLYEQYF.

V and J are TRBV12-3 or TRBV12-4 and TRBJ2-7; D is ambiguous. The CDR3 totals 14 residues. Between the trimmed V and J ends, which lost 6 bases and 2 bases, there was a span of 14 bases. The DNA of the CDR3 is TGTGCCAGCAGCCCTACGAATGCGCCCTACGAGCAGTACTTC. Its protein is CASSPTNAPYEQYF.

The V gene is TRBV7-2, the J gene TRBJ1-1; 7 nucleotides agree with TRBD1. The CDR3 spans 14 residues. V gave up 1 base and J gave up 3 bases; unmatched junction bases: 2. Germline CDR1 SGHTA, CDR2 FQGNSA. CDR3 bases: TGTGCCAGCAGCTTAGACAGGGGTTACACTGAAGCTTTCTTT. It is translated as CASSLDRGYTEAFF.

This clonotype is labeled medium-sized. The CDR3 nucleotides read TGTGCCAGCAGTCTCCGAGAGACCCAGTACTTC. This codes for CASSLRETQYF. V gene TRBV6-2 or TRBV6-3 combines with J gene TRBJ2-5; D remains unclear. The V end was cut by 5 bases, the J end by 4 bases, with 5 bases between. The CDR3 has 11 amino acids. Germline V gives CDR1 MNHEY, CDR2 SVGEGT.

This clonotype occurred many times. The J gene is TRBJ2-1, the V gene TRBV28; 9 nucleotides agree with TRBD1. The CDR3 is made up of 15 amino acids. V was pared by 6 bases and J by 5 bases, with 8 bases of the junction left unmatched. Germline V gene lookup returns CDR1 MDHEN and CDR2 SYDVKM. CDR3 residues: CASSPQGAQDNEQFF. The CDR3 bases are TGTGCCAGCAGCCCACAGGGGGCGCAGGACAATGAGCAGTTCTTC.

This clonotype has at least ten counts. The V call is TRBV20-1, the J call TRBJ2-3; D is undetermined. Germline CDR1 DFQATT, CDR2 SNEGSKA (reference sequence). The CDR3 has 12 residues. The V gene lost 1 base and the J gene lost 7 bases, with 9 bases spanning the gap. The CDR3 nucleotides are TGCAGTGCTAGAGGATGGGGAAATACGCAGTATTTT. Its translation is CSARGWGNTQYF.

The chain employs TRBV29-1 and TRBJ1-1; 7 bases agree with TRBD1. CDR3 size: 14 residues. With V trimmed by 3 bases and J by 0 bases, 4 bases remained unmatched. Germline CDR1 and CDR2: SQVTM and ANQGSEA. This chain's CDR3 is CSVDHRGLNTEAFF. The CDR3 DNA follows: TGCAGCGTTGACCACAGGGGCCTGAACACTGAAGCTTTCTTT.

Regarding this clonotype: The junction departs from the called germline gene at one end, perhaps through a read error. This chain uses TRBV11-2 with TRBJ2-5, with TRBD1 matching 7 bases. This CDR3 has 15 residues. Germline V lookup: CDR1 SGHAT, CDR2 FQNNGV. CDR3 in amino acids: CVSSLGGFSVETQYF. The CDR3, as DNA: TGTGTCAGCAGCTTAGGGGGCTTCTCGGTTGAGACCCAGTACTTC.

Sample share makes this clonotype medium-sized. The chain is built from TRBV6-2 or TRBV6-3 and TRBJ2-1; D is perhaps TRBD1 or TRBD2 (5 bases each). Germline loops: CDR1 MNHEY, CDR2 SVGEGT. CDR3 length equals 16 residues. V was clipped by 6 bases and J by 4 bases, with 19 bases between them. The CDR3 reads CASRKRWGSIYNEQFF. For the CDR3, the DNA is TGTGCCAGCAGGAAAAGGTGGGGGAGCATATACAATGAGCAGTTCTTC.

This clonotype was recorded many times. The CDR3 loop reads CASSKTSPKSYNEQFF. The CDR3 bases are TGTGCCAGCAGTAAGACTAGTCCCAAGTCCTACAATGAGCAGTTCTTC. This chain uses TRBV6-1 with TRBJ2-1, with D perhaps TRBD2 (6 bases). Trimming took off 5 bases at V and 1 base at J, with 15 bases between the two ends. Germline CDR1 reads MNHNS; CDR2 reads SASEGT. CDR3 length equals 16 residues.

This clonotype has just one count. This chain links TRBV4-2 with TRBJ1-1; D might be TRBD1 (5 bases). CDR3 length: 12 amino acids. Germline CDR1 LGHNA, CDR2 YNFKEQ. V was clipped by 3 bases and J by 6 bases, with 8 bases between them. CDR3 sequence (DNA): TGTGCCAGCAGCCAGTCGGGGGCTGAAGCTTTCTTT. As protein: CASSQSGAEAFF.